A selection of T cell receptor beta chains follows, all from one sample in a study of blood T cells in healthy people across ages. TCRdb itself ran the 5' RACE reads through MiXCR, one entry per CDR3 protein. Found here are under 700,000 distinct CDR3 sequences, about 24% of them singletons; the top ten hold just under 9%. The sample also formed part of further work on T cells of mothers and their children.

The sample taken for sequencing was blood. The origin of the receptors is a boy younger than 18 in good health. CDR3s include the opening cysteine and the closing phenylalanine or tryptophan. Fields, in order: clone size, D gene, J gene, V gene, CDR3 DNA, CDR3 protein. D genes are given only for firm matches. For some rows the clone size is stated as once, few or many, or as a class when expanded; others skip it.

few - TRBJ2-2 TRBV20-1 TGCAGTGCTAGAGATCAGACAGGGAACACCGGGGAGCTGTTTTTT CSARDQTGNTGELFF
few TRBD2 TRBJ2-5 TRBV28 TGTGCCAGCAGTTTCCTCGGGGGGGAAGAGACCCAGTACTTC CASSFLGGEETQYF
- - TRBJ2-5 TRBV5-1 TGCGCCAGCAGCTTGGTTGGCGGCTGGGAGCAGTACTTC CASSLVGGWEQYF
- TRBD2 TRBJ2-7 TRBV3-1 TGTGCCAGCAGCTTTCGGCGGGAGGGCAGCTACGAGCAGTACTTC CASSFRREGSYEQYF
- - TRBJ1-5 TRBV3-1 TGTGCCAGCAGTGACTCCAAGACGGCAAATCAGCCCCAGCATTTT CASSDSKTANQPQHF
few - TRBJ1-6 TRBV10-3 TGTGCCATCAGGTCGTCAGGGACGAATTCACCCCTCCACTTT CAIRSSGTNSPLHF
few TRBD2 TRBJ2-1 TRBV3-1 TGTGCCAGCAGCCAAGATTGGCGGGAGTTTGGTTACTACAATGAGCAGTTCTTC CASSQDWREFGYYNEQFF
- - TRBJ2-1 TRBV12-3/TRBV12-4 TGTGCCAGCGTACATGGGGGCTCCTACAATGAGCAGTTCTTC CASVHGGSYNEQFF
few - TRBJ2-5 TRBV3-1 TGTGCCAGCAGCGGGATCAGGACAGCCCAAGAGACCCAGTACTTC CASSGIRTAQETQYF
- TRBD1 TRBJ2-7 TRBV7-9 TGTGCCAGCAGCTCAACAGGGGGAATTAGCTCCTACGAGCAGTACTTC CASSSTGGISSYEQYF
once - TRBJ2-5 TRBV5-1 TGCGCCAGCAGAGAGTTACAAGGACAAGAGACCCATTACTTC CASRELQGQETHYF
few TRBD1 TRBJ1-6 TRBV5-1 TGCGCCAGCAGCGACAGGGTGAATTCACCCCTCCACTTT CASSDRVNSPLHF
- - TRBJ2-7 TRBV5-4 TGTGCCAGCAGCGACTCGGGACCCACCTACGAGCAGTACTTC CASSDSGPTYEQYF
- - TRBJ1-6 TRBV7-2 TGTGCCAGCAGCTTACTTCCGGGTTGGAATTCACCCCTCCACTTT CASSLLPGWNSPLHF
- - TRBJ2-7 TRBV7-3 TGTGCCAGCAGCCCTGGGGGCTCTTTTTCCGAGCAGTACTTC CASSPGGSFSEQYF
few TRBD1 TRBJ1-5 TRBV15 TGTGCCACCAGCGGACGGACAGGGCCCAATCAACCCCAGCATTTT CATSGRTGPNQPQHF
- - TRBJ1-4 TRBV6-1 TGTGCCAGCAAGCCGGGGCTCGTATATGAAAAACTGTTTTTT CASKPGLVYEKLFF
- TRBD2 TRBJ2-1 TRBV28 TGTGCCAGCAGTTTCCATGACCGGACTAGCGGGGGGTATCACTCCTACAATGAGCAGTTCTTC CASSFHDRTSGGYHSYNEQFF
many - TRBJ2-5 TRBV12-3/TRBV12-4 TGTGCCAGCAGTTTCCAAGAGAGGACCCAGTACTTC CASSFQERTQYF
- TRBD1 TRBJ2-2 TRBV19 TGTGCCAGTAGGGCCGGGACAGGGGACGGGAACACCGGGGAGCTGTTTTTT CASRAGTGDGNTGELFF
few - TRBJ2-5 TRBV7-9 TGTGCCAGCAGCTTAGCCTCTAGGCGGGATCAAGAGACCCAGTACTTC CASSLASRRDQETQYF
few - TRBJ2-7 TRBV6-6 TGTGCCAGCAGTCACCAACCGTACGAGCAGTACTTC CASSHQPYEQYF
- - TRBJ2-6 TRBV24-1 TGTGCCACCAGTGATTTGAAGGGGATAGGCGCTGGGGCCAACGTCCTGACTTTC CATSDLKGIGAGANVLTF
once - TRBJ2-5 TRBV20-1 TGCAGTGCTAGGCTCCTTCAAGAGACCCAGTACTTC CSARLLQETQYF
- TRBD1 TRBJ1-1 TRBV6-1 TGTGCCAGCAGTGAGACAGGGAATCAGAACACTGAAGCTTTCTTT CASSETGNQNTEAFF
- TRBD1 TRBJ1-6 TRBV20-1 TGCAGTGCTAGAGAGGGACAGGTGGGGTTTAATTCACCCCTCCACTTT CSAREGQVGFNSPLHF
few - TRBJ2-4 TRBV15 TGTGCCACCAGCAGAGATTTCCGGTGGGGGCTAGCCAAAAACATTCAGTACTTC CATSRDFRWGLAKNIQYF
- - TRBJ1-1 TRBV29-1 TGCAGCGTTGAAGTGGTCCAGGGGCCTAATCCGAACACTGAAGCTTCCTTT CSVEVVQGPNPNTEASF
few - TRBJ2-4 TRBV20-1 TGCAGTGCAAATCTCCTGTACACCCAAAAGGTGGCCAAAAACATTCAGTACTTC CSANLLYTQKVAKNIQYF
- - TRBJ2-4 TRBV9 TGTGCCAGCAGCGTAGACCCGTCAGCGGGAAACATTCAGTACTTC CASSVDPSAGNIQYF
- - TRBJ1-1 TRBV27 TGTGCCAGCAGTTTGGGGGGAGGGTGGACTGAAGCTTTCTTT CASSLGGGWTEAFF
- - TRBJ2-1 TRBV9 TGTGCCAGCAGCGTAGAACAGGGGACTTACAATGAGCAGTTCTTC CASSVEQGTYNEQFF
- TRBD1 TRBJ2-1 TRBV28 TGTGCCAGCAGGCCGGACAGGGGGCAGGTATACAATGAGCAGTTCTTC CASRPDRGQVYNEQFF
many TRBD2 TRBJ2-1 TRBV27 TGTGCCAGCAGTTTAGGGACTAGCGGGAGCAATGAGCAGTTCTTC CASSLGTSGSNEQFF
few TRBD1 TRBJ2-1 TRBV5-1 TGCGCCAGCAGCCTCGGGACAGGGGGCGCCCCCTCCTACAATGAGCAGTTCTTC CASSLGTGGAPSYNEQFF
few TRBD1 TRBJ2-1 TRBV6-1 TGTGCCAGCAGCGAAGGCTACGCCGGGACAGTTAGTGAGCAGTTCTTC CASSEGYAGTVSEQFF
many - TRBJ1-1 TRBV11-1 TGTGCCAGCAGCTTTGGAACGAACACTGAAGCTTTCTTT CASSFGTNTEAFF
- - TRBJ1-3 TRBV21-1 TGTGCCAGCAGCAAAGCGCTCCGGACGTCGGGAAACCCCATATATTTT CASSKALRTSGNPIYF
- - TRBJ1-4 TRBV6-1 TGTGCCAGCAGTGAAGGGGGGGTTAAGGACAAACTGTTTTTT CASSEGGVKDKLFF
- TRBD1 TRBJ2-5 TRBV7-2 TGTGCCAGCAGCACGGGGACAGGGGGCTGGGAGACCCAGTACTTC CASSTGTGGWETQYF
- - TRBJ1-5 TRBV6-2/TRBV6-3 TGTGCCAGCAGTTACGCTAAAAGGAGGTCAGTTCCTGGTCAGCCCCAGCATTTT CASSYAKRRSVPGQPQHF
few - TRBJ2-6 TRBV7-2 TGTGCCAGCAGCTTAGCTATGGTCTCTGGGGCCAACGTCCTGACTTTC CASSLAMVSGANVLTF
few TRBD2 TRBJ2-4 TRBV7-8 TGTGCCGGCAGCTCCCAAAGCGGGGTTTCGAGCAACATTCAGTACTTC CAGSSQSGVSSNIQYF
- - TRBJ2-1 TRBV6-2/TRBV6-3 TGTGCCAGCAAAGCACTAGGGGCCCTCAATGAGCAGTTCTTC CASKALGALNEQFF
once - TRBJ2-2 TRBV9 TGTGCCAGCAGCGTAGGGGACGACACGAACACCGGGGAACTGTTTTTT CASSVGDDTNTGELFF
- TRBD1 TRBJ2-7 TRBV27 TGTGCCAGTGCCCTGACAGGGTCAACCTACGAGCAGTACTTC CASALTGSTYEQYF
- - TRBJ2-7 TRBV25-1 TGTGCCAGCAGTGAAGAGGTCACCTACGAGCAGTACTTC CASSEEVTYEQYF
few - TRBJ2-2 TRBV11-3 TGTGCCAGCAGCTTAGGGCGGAGACAGAAGCTGTTTTTT CASSLGRRQKLFF